Shown below are 21 T cell receptor beta chains from a single sample sequenced in a study of T-cell reconstitution after alpha-beta-depleted transplantation in children. A library of TCRbeta sequences, prepared with unique molecular identifiers, was generated. TCRdb independently ran MiXCR on the PCR reads; one entry per CDR3 protein. Seen here are under 850,000 distinct CDR3 sequences, approximately 14% observed once, and the top ten hold roughly 0.84%. The sample here was PBMCs, taken before TCRalphabeta/CD19-depleted stem cell transplant. The receptors derive from a girl aged 2-10 years with congenital amegakaryocytic thrombocytopenia, due to receive a stem cell transplant.

This clonotype was found many times. The V gene is TRBV20-1, the J gene TRBJ2-1; possible D gene TRBD2, 6 bases. This CDR3 is 10 amino acids long. The germline V gene has CDR1 DFQATT and CDR2 SNEGSKA (reference sequence). Trimming cost V 5 bases and J 13 bases, with 12 bases left between them. The CDR3 DNA follows: TGCAGTGCTCGTCAGGCGGGACAGTTCTTC. It codes for CSARQAGQFF.

V and J are TRBV6-1 and TRBJ2-1; 12 bases match TRBD2. Germline loops: CDR1 MNHNS, CDR2 SASEGT. Losses at the gene ends were 5 bases for V and 8 bases for J; bases not matched to a gene: 13. CDR3 length: 17 residues. The DNA of the CDR3 is TGTGCCAGCAGTCCTGGGGCTAGCGGGAGGGCCTGGTATGAGCAGTTCTTC. It encodes CASSPGASGRAWYEQFF.

This clonotype has a handful of counts. The chain uses TRBV5-1 and TRBJ2-2, with D maybe TRBD2 (5 bases). V lost 5 bases to trimming and J lost 4 bases, with 15 bases between them. This CDR3 has 15 amino acids. Germline loops: CDR1 SGHRS, CDR2 YFSETQ. The CDR3 DNA is TGCGCCAGCAGTCCTCGACTGGCGGGCACCGGGGAGCTGTTTTTT. Residues: CASSPRLAGTGELFF.

This chain connects TRBV5-6 to TRBJ2-1; D not resolved. Trimming removed 2 bases from V and 7 bases from J, with 16 bases in between. The CDR3 length is 15 residues. Germline values: CDR1 SGHDT, CDR2 YYEEEE. The CDR3 protein is CASSFSWLSGNEQFF. DNA for the CDR3: TGTGCCAGCAGCTTTAGCTGGCTATCGGGTAATGAGCAGTTCTTC.

The chain recombines TRBV7-2 with TRBJ2-1; 9 nucleotides line up with TRBD2. The CDR3 length is 16 residues. CDR1 is SGHTA, CDR2 FQGNSA, per germline. V shed 3 bases, J shed 9 bases, and the junction held 12 bases outside the gene matches. The DNA for the CDR3 is TGTGCCAGCAGCTTCCCCTCGGGACTAGCAGTTCGTGAGCAGTTCTTC. Its translation: CASSFPSGLAVREQFF.

This clonotype was observed a few times. This sequence joins TRBV28 and TRBJ2-1; TRBD2 aligns across 8 bases. CDR1 MDHEN and CDR2 SYDVKM come from the germline V gene. The CDR3 covers 15 residues. Trimming cost V 8 bases and J 2 bases; bases outside gene matches: 8. Here the CDR3 DNA reads TGTGCCAGCCCCCCCCCGGGAGGGCCCTACAATGAGCAGTTCTTC. This codes for CASPPPGGPYNEQFF.

This clonotype has more than one count but fewer than ten. The chain couples TRBV2 to TRBJ2-3; TRBD2 matches at 7 bases. From germline, CDR1 is SNHLY and CDR2 FYNNEI. The J segment lost 10 bases and the V segment lost 8 bases, leaving 3 bases of the junction unmatched. The CDR3 extends over 10 amino acids. As DNA, the CDR3 is TGTGCCAGCGCGGGAGTAGCGCAGTATTTT. This sequence encodes CASAGVAQYF.

This clonotype was observed a handful of times. J is TRBJ2-5 and V is TRBV20-1, with 15 bases that match TRBD2. This CDR3 has 18 residues. Germline values: CDR1 DFQATT, CDR2 SNEGSKA (reference sequence). After removal of 5 bases from V and 0 bases from J, the junction contained 10 bases not matched to a gene. CDR3 sequence: CSAARTSGRVGNQETQYF. CDR3 in DNA: TGCAGTGCTGCTCGGACTAGCGGGAGGGTTGGGAACCAAGAGACCCAGTACTTC.

This clonotype was found many times. The chain uses TRBV12-3 or TRBV12-4 and TRBJ1-1; tentatively, D is TRBD1 (6 bases). V gave up 3 bases and J gave up 4 bases, with 12 bases separating them. The CDR3 spans 14 residues. CDR3 residues: CASSFGGRGTEAFF. The CDR3 DNA reads as TGTGCCAGCAGTTTTGGGGGCAGGGGCACTGAAGCTTTCTTT.

V usage is TRBV7-6 and J usage is TRBJ2-1; tentatively, D is TRBD2 (5 bases). Trimming pared 0 bases from V and 8 bases from J, leaving 23 bases between. Germline CDR1 SGHVS, CDR2 FNYEAQ. The CDR3 is 18 amino acids. CDR3 in DNA: TGTGCCAGCAGCTTAGCGTTAGTGGGTAGCGATGTTCATTATGAGCAGTTCTTC. The encoded protein is CASSLALVGSDVHYEQFF.

The rearrangement links TRBV20-1 to TRBJ1-1, with D tentatively TRBD1 (5 bases). V lost 4 bases, J lost 3 bases, and 9 bases lay in between. Germline V gene data show CDR1 as DFQATT and CDR2 as SNEGSKA (reference sequence). The CDR3 spans 12 residues. The CDR3, as DNA: TGCAGTGCTACAGGGTGGGACACTGAAGCTTTCTTT. This codes for CSATGWDTEAFF.

The table lists this clonotype with many counts. The chain recombines TRBV20-1 with TRBJ2-1; D is perhaps TRBD2 (5 bases). Trimming took 3 bases from V and 8 from J, leaving 20 bases between them. Germline V gene data show CDR1 as DFQATT and CDR2 as SNEGSKA (reference sequence). The CDR3 has 15 amino acids. CDR3 nucleotides: TGCAGTGCTAGCGCGGACGAGGGATTGAGGGATGAGCAGTTCTTC. Protein sequence: CSASADEGLRDEQFF.

This clonotype was counted between two and nine times. The rearrangement joins TRBV5-1 to TRBJ2-5, with D tentatively TRBD1 or TRBD2 (5 bases each). The CDR3 runs to 14 residues. Germline lookup yields CDR1 SGHRS and CDR2 YFSETQ. V was cut by 2 bases and J by 3 bases, with 11 bases left in between. The CDR3 here is CASSFRDGEETQYF. CDR3 sequence (DNA): TGCGCCAGCAGCTTCCGGGACGGGGAAGAGACCCAGTACTTC.

This clonotype was seen ten or more times. The V call is TRBV20-1, the J call TRBJ2-4; TRBD2 aligns across 7 bases. This CDR3 comprises 15 residues. The V segment lost 4 bases and the J segment 9 bases; nucleotides outside the gene matches: 15. Germline V lookup: CDR1 DFQATT, CDR2 SNEGSKA (reference sequence). As DNA, the CDR3 is TGCAGTGCTATAGCCTCGGGCGGGAGTTTGGTCATTCAGTACTTC. Translation gives CSAIASGGSLVIQYF.

This clonotype was seen many times. This rearrangement joins TRBV12-3 or TRBV12-4 to TRBJ1-5; D is unclear. V was shortened by 6 bases and J by 9 bases, with 3 bases between the two germline ends. CDR3 size: 9 residues. CDR3 protein: CASSGPQHF. CDR3 bases: TGTGCCAGCAGCGGGCCCCAGCATTTT.

There are many counts of this clonotype. The chain joins TRBV20-1 to TRBJ2-7; unclear D gene. Germline V gene data show CDR1 as DFQATT and CDR2 as SNEGSKA (reference sequence). V dropped 6 bases and J dropped 4 bases, with 7 bases sitting between them. The length of the CDR3 is 10 residues. CDR3 residues: CSAKEYEQYF. In DNA, the CDR3 is TGCAGTGCCAAAGAGTACGAGCAGTACTTC.

This chain uses TRBV12-3 or TRBV12-4 with TRBJ2-5; TRBD2 might be the D (5 bases). Trimming took 3 bases from V and 5 from J, leaving 19 bases between them. The CDR3 sequence is 16 residues long. CDR3 DNA: TGTGCCAGCAGTTTTTATGCGACGACGGAGGCGGAGACCCAGTACTTC. Amino acids: CASSFYATTEAETQYF.

This clonotype was counted at least ten times. V and J are TRBV5-1 and TRBJ2-1, with 8 bases that match TRBD2. CDR3 length: 14 amino acids. Germline CDR1 and CDR2: SGHRS and YFSETQ. Trimming cost V 7 bases and J 6 bases; bases outside gene matches: 9. CDR3 nucleotides: TGCGCCAGCGGGAGGACTAGCTTTTTCAATGAGCAGTTCTTC. Translated: CASGRTSFFNEQFF.

This clonotype occurred many times. CDR3 DNA: TGTGCCAGCAGCTTAGGCGCCTATGACATTCAGTACTTC. The encoded protein is CASSLGAYDIQYF. V is TRBV11-2 and J is TRBJ2-4; D remains unclear. Between the trimmed V and J ends, which lost 1 base and 8 bases, there was a span of 9 bases. CDR3 length equals 13 residues. Per the germline V gene, CDR1 is SGHAT and CDR2 is FQNNGV.

This clonotype has at least ten counts. The chain links TRBV10-3 to TRBJ2-2; D is possibly TRBD1 (5 bases). Per germline, CDR1 ENHRY and CDR2 SYGVKD. CDR3 size: 14 residues. The germline V and J ends were trimmed by 8 bases and 0 bases, with 10 bases remaining between them. The CDR3 is CAIQGTANTGELFF. The CDR3 DNA reads TGTGCCATCCAGGGCACGGCGAACACCGGGGAGCTGTTTTTT.

V and J are TRBV7-8 and TRBJ2-1; 11 positions agree with TRBD2. The V gene's germline CDR1 is SGHVS and CDR2 FQNEAQ. The CDR3 length is 14 residues. The V and J ends lost 2 bases and 15 bases, in that order; junction bases with no gene match: 9. The CDR3 sequence is CASSLRLAGSLPFF. CDR3 bases: TGTGCCAGCAGCTTAAGACTAGCGGGAAGTCTCCCGTTCTTC.